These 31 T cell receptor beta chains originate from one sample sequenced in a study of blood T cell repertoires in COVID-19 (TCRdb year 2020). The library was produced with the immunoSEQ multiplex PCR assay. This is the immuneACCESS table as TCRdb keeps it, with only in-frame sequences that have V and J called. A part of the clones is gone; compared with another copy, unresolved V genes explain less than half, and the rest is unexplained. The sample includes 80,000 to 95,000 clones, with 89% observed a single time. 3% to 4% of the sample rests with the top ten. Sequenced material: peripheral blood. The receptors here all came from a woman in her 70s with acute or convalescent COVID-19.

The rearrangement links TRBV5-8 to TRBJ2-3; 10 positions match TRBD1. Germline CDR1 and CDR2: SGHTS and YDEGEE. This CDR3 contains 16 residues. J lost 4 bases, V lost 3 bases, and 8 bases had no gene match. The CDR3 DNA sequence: TGTGCCAGCAGCTGGGGGTTTGGGACAGGGGCAGATACGCAGTATTTT. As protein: CASSWGFGTGADTQYF.

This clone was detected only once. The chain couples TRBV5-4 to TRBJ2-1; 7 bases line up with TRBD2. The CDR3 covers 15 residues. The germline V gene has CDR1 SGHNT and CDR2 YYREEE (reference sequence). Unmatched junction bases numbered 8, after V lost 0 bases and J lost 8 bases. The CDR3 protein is CASSLAVGGPDEQFF. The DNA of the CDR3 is TGTGCCAGCAGCTTGGCGGTGGGAGGGCCCGATGAGCAGTTCTTC.

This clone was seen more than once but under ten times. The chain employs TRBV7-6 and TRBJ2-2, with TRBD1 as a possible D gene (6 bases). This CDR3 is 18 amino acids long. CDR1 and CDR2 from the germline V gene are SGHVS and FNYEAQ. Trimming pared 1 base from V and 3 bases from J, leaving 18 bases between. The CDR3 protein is CASSLENRVTSYTGELFF. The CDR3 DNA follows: TGTGCCAGCAGCTTAGAGAACAGGGTAACCTCTTACACCGGGGAGCTGTTTTTT.

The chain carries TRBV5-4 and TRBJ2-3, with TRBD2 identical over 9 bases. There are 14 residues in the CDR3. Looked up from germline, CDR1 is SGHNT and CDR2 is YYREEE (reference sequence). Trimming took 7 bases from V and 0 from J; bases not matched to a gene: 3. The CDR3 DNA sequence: TGTGCCAGCGGGACTAGCCCTAGCACAGATACGCAGTATTTT. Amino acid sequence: CASGTSPSTDTQYF.

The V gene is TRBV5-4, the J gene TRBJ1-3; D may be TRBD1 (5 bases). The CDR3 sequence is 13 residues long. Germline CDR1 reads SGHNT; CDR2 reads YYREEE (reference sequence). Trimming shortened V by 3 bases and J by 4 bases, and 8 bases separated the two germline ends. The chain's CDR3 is CASSSDMGNTIYF. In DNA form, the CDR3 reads TGTGCCAGCAGCTCGGACATGGGAAACACCATATATTTT. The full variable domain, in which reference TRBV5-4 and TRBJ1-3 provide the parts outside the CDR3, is ETGVTQSPTHLIKTRGQQVTLRCSSQSGHNTVSWYQQALGQGPQFIFQYYREEENGRGNFPPRFSGLQFPNYSSELNVNALELDDSALYLCASSSDMGNTIYFGEGSWLTVV.

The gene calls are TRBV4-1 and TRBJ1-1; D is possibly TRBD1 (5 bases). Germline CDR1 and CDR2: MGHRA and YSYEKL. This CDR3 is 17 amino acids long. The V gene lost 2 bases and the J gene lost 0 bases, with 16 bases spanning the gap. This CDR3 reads CASSQQTASDLNTEAFF. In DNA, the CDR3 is TGCGCCAGCAGCCAACAGACAGCCTCCGACTTGAACACTGAAGCTTTCTTT.

This CDR3 reads CASSLSGGAAGEQFF. The CDR3, as DNA: TGTGCCAGCAGCCTTAGCGGGGGGGCCGCGGGTGAGCAGTTCTTC. The chain carries TRBV3-1 (or the pseudogene TRBV3-2) and TRBJ2-1; 11 bases match TRBD2. Losses at the gene ends were 4 bases for V and 9 bases for J; bases not matched to a gene: 8. CDR1 LGHDT and CDR2 YNNKEL come from the germline V gene (reference sequence). The CDR3 runs 15 residues.

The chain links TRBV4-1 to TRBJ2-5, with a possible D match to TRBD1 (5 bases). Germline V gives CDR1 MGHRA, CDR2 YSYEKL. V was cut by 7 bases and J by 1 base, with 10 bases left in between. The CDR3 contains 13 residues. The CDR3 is CASNSTVQETQYF. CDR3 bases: TGCGCCAGCAACTCGACAGTCCAAGAGACCCAGTACTTC.

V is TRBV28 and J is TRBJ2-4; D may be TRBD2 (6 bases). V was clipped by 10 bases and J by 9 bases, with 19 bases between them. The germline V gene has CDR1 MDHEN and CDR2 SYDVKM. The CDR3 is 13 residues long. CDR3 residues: CATGTSARGIQYF. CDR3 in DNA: TGTGCCACCGGGACTTCGGCTAGGGGCATTCAGTACTTC.

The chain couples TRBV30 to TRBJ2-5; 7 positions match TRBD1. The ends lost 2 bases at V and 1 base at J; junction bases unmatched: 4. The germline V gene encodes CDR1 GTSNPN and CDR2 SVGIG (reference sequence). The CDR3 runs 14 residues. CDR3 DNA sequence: TGTGCCTGGAGTATACACAGGGGCCAAGAGACCCAGTACTTC. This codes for CAWSIHRGQETQYF.

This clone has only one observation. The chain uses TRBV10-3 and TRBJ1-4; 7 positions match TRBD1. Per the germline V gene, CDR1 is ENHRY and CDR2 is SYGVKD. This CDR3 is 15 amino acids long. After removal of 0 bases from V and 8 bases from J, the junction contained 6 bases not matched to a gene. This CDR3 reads CAISESTGTREKLFF. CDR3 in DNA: TGTGCCATCAGTGAGTCGACAGGGACGCGAGAAAAACTGTTTTTT.

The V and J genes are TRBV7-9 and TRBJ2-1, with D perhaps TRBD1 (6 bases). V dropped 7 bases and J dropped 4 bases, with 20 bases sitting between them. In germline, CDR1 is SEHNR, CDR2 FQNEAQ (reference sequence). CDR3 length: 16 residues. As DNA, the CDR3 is TGTGCCAGCACCCCAATTTATGGGGGCCGGTACAATGAGCAGTTCTTC. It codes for CASTPIYGGRYNEQFF.

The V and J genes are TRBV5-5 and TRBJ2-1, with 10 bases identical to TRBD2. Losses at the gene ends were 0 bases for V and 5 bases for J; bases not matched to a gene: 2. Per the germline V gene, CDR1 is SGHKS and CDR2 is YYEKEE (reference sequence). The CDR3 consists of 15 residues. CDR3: CASSLALAGHNEQFF. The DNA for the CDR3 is TGTGCCAGCAGCTTGGCACTAGCGGGACACAATGAGCAGTTCTTC.

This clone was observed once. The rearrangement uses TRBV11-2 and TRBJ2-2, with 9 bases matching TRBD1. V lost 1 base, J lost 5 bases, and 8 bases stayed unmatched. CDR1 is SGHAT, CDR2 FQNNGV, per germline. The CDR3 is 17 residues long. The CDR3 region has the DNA TGTGCCAGCAGCTTAGCTTTTGCCGGGACAGGGACCGGGGAGCTGTTTTTT. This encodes CASSLAFAGTGTGELFF.

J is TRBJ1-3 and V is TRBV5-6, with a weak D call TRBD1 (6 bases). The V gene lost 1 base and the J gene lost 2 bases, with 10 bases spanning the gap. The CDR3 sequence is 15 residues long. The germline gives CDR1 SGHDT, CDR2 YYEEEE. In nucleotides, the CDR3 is TGTGCCAGCAGCTTGCAGGGGATGCCTGGAAACACCATATATTTT. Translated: CASSLQGMPGNTIYF.

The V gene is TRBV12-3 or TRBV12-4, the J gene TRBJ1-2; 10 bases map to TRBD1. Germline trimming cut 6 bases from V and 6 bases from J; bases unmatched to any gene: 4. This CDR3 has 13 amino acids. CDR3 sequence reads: CASRDRGRHGYTF. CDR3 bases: TGTGCCAGCAGAGACAGGGGGCGGCATGGCTACACCTTC.

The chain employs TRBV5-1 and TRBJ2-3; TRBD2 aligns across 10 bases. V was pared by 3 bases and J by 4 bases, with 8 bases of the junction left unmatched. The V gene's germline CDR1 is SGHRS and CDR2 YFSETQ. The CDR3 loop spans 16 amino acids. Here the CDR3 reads CASSYGSGRAADTQYF. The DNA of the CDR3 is TGCGCCAGCAGCTATGGGAGCGGGAGGGCGGCAGATACGCAGTATTTT.

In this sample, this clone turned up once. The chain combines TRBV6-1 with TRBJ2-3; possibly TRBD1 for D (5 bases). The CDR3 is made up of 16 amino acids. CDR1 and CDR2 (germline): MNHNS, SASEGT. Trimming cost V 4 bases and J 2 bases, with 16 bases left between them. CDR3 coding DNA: TGTGCCAGCAGTGGAGACAGTTCTTTGCTCACAGATACGCAGTATTTT. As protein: CASSGDSSLLTDTQYF.

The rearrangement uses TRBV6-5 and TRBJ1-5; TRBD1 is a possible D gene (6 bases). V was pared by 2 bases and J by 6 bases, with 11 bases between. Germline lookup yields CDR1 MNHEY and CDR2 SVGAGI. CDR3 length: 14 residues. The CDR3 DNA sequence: TGTGCCAGCAGTTACCAGGGGTCCCCTCAGCCCCAGCATTTT. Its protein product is CASSYQGSPQPQHF.

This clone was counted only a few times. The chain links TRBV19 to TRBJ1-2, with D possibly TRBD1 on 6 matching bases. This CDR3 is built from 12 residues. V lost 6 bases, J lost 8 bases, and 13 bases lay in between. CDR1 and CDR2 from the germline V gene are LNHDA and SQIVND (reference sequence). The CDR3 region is CASRGQSGGYTF. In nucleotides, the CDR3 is TGTGCCAGTAGAGGACAGTCCGGGGGCTACACCTTC.

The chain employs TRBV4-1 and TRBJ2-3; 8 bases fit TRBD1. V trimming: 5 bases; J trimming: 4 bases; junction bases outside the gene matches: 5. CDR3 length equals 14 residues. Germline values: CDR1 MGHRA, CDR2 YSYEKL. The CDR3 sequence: CASSLQGESDTQYF. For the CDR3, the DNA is TGCGCCAGCAGCTTACAGGGGGAGTCAGATACGCAGTATTTT.

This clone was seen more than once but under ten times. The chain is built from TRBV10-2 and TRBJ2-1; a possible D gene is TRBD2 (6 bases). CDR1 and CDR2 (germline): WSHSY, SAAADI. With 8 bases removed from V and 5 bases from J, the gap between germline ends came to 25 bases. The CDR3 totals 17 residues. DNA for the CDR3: TGCGCCAGCCGAAAACAACAAACGGGACTTGTAAACAATGAGCAGTTCTTC. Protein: CASRKQQTGLVNNEQFF.

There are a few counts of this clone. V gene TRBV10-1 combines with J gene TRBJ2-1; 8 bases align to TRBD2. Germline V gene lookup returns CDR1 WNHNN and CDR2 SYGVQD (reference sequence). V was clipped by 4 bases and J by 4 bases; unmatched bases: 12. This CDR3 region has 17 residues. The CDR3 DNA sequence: TGCGCCAGCAGTGGCCCGGGTACTAGCGGACAATACAATGAGCAGTTCTTC. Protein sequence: CASSGPGTSGQYNEQFF.

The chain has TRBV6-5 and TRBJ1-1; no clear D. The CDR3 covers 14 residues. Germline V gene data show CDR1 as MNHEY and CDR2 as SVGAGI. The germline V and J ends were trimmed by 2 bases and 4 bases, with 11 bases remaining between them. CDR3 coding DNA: TGTGCCAGCAGTTACGATGCAGTGATCACTGAAGCTTTCTTT. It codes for CASSYDAVITEAFF.

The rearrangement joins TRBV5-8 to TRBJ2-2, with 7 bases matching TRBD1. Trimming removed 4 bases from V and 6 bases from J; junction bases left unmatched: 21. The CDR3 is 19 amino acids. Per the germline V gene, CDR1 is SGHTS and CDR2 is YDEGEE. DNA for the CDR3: TGTGCCAGCAGCCACGTTGACAGGGCCCTCGCTAGCCTCCCCGGGGAGCTGTTTTTT. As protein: CASSHVDRALASLPGELFF. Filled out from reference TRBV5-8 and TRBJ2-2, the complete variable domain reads EAGVTQSPTHLIKTRGQQATLRCSPISGHTSVYWYQQALGLGLQFLLWYDEGEERNRGNFPPRFSGRQFPNYSSELNVNALELEDSALYLCASSHVDRALASLPGELFFGEGSRLTVL.

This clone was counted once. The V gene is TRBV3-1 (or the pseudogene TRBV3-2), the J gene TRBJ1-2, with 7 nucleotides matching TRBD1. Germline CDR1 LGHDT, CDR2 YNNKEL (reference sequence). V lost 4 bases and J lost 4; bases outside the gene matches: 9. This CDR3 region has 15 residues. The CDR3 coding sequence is TGTGCCAGCAGCCCTACCGGGACAGCGGGCTATGGCTACACCTTC. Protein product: CASSPTGTAGYGYTF.

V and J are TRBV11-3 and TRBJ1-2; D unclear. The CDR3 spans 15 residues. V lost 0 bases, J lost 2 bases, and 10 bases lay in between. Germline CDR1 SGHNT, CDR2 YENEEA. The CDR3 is CASSLEGLNNYGYTF. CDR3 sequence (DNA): TGTGCCAGCAGCTTAGAGGGCCTGAACAACTATGGCTACACCTTC.

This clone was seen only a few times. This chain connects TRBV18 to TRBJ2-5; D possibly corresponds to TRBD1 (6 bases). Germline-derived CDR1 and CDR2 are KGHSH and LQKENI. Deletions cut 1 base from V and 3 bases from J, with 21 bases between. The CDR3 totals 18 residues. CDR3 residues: CASSPRLPGQKEKETQYF. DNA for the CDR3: TGTGCCAGCTCACCACGATTACCCGGACAGAAAGAAAAAGAGACCCAGTACTTC.

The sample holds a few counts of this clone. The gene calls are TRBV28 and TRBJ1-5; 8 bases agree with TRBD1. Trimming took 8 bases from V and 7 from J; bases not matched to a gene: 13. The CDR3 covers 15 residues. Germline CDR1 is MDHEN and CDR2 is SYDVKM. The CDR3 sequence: CASPPPGQDWQPQHF. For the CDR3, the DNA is TGTGCCAGCCCACCCCCGGGACAGGATTGGCAGCCCCAGCATTTT.

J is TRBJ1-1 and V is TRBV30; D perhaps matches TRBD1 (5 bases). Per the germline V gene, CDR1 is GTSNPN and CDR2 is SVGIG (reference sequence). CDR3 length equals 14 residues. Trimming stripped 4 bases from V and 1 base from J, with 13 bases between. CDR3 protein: CAWTPGLQNTEAFF. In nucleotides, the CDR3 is TGTGCCTGGACACCGGGACTCCAGAACACTGAAGCTTTCTTT.

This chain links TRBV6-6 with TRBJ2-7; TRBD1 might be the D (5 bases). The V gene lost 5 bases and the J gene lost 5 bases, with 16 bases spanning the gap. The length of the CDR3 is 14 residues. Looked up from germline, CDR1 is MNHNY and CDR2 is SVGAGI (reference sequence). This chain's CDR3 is CASSGASRSHEQYF. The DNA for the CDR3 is TGTGCCAGCAGTGGGGCCTCCCGGTCCCACGAGCAGTACTTC.